This TCR beta chain was captured in a study of blood T cell repertoires in COVID-19. As for the study in general: Material from acute and convalescent COVID-19 was sourced from the United States, Italy and Spain. PBMCs, B-cell-depleted T cells, or T cells provided the cDNA or gDNA that made up the material.

Recruited during active infection, patients (from Seattle) were subsequently followed longitudinally. The CDR3 loop spans 14 amino acids. V was trimmed by 9 bases and J by 1 base, leaving 13 bases between them. Germline V gene data show CDR1 as KGHDR and CDR2 as SFDVKD. In the original processing: Researchers report that nucleated cell counts were estimated from reference gene primer amplification. Generated by immunoSEQ multiplex PCR, the TCRdb table keeps only in-frame clones and is missing some. The D gene and trimming were derived from the DNA, and the V and J assignments and clone size from that table. The data hold 200,000 to 250,000 clones, with approximately 86% observed a single time.

What was sequenced was peripheral blood. V and J are TRBV24-1 and TRBJ2-3; perhaps TRBD2 as D (6 bases). The TCR was taken from a woman aged 45-65 years with COVID-19, enrolled during active disease. The CDR3 DNA is TGTGCCACCGGGGACTCATCGGGCACAGATACGCAGTATTTT. Residues: CATGDSSGTDTQYF.